The 10 T cell receptor beta chains in this list originate from one sample, sequenced in a study of neurological immune-mediated disorders. MiXCR, applied by TCRdb to the 5' RACE reads, yields one record per CDR3 protein. The data show 45,000 or so distinct CDR3 sequences, 3% to 3.5% seen once. The specimen sequenced was PBMCs. These receptors were collected from a woman between 45 and 65 years old with multiple sclerosis.

This clonotype has just a few counts. A much larger clone differs from this one at a single base, so this may be a read error. V is TRBV20-1 and J is TRBJ1-6; D is undetermined. CDR3 size: 14 residues. CDR1 DFQATT and CDR2 SNEGSKA come from the germline V gene (reference sequence). The chain's CDR3 is CSAPIGSGISHLHF. The CDR3 nucleotides read TGCAGTGCCCCGATTGGAAGCGGGATTTCACACCTCCACTTT.

Ten or more counts support this clonotype. At one of its ends the junction is not consistent with the germline gene, which may arise from a read error. The chain links TRBV12-3 or TRBV12-4 to TRBJ2-7; tentatively, D is TRBD2 (6 bases). This CDR3 has 13 residues. The CDR3 reads CASSPATSYAQYF. As DNA, the CDR3 is TGTGCCAGCAGCCCAGCGACTAGTTACGCGCAGTACTTC.

This clonotype occurred many times. This chain uses TRBV11-2 with TRBJ2-1; TRBD2 aligns across 12 bases. V lost 5 bases, J lost 9 bases, and 2 bases stayed unmatched. This CDR3 has 13 residues. The germline gives CDR1 SGHAT, CDR2 FQNNGV. In DNA form, the CDR3 reads TGTGCCAGCAGCCCACTAGCGGGAGGTGAGCAGTTCTTC. It is translated as CASSPLAGGEQFF.

This clonotype was counted at least ten times. This sequence joins TRBV5-1 and TRBJ1-1; 10 positions agree with TRBD1. Looked up from germline, CDR1 is SGHRS and CDR2 is YFSETQ. The CDR3 is made up of 16 amino acids. V lost 2 bases, J lost 2 bases, and 6 bases stayed unmatched. The CDR3 DNA reads as TGCGCCAGCAGCTTATCCGGGACAGGGGTAAACACTGAAGCTTTCTTT. Amino acid sequence: CASSLSGTGVNTEAFF.

This clonotype was seen many times. The chain combines TRBV12-3 or TRBV12-4 with TRBJ1-5, with D possibly TRBD1 on 5 matching bases. CDR3 length: 13 amino acids. V was clipped by 3 bases and J by 6 bases, with 9 bases between them. The CDR3 here is CASSFRVGQPQHF. The CDR3 DNA follows: TGTGCCAGCAGTTTCAGGGTAGGTCAGCCCCAGCATTTT.

This clonotype was seen ten or more times. The chain couples TRBV20-1 to TRBJ2-7, with D possibly being TRBD1 (6 bases). V lost 5 bases and J lost 2, with 13 bases in between. Germline assignment: CDR1 DFQATT and CDR2 SNEGSKA (reference sequence). The CDR3 is made up of 13 amino acids. The CDR3 sequence: CSAYQQGTYEQYF. The CDR3 DNA follows: TGCAGTGCTTACCAACAGGGTACCTACGAGCAGTACTTC.

This clonotype has at least ten counts. The chain joins TRBV15 to TRBJ2-1; possible D gene TRBD2, 5 bases. V gave up 1 base and J gave up 1 base, with 11 bases separating them. The germline CDR1 and CDR2 sequences are LNHNV and YYDKDF (reference sequence). The CDR3 extends over 16 amino acids. In DNA, the CDR3 is TGTGCCACCAGCAGAGGAGGGTCGTGGTCCTACAATGAGCAGTTCTTC. Its protein product is CATSRGGSWSYNEQFF.

Ten or more counts support this clonotype. The CDR3 sequence is CASSARDRGRYF. DNA of the CDR3: TGTGCCAGCAGCGCCCGGGACAGGGGTCGGTATTTT. The rearrangement joins TRBV7-2 to TRBJ2-3, with 10 bases that match TRBD1. V gave up 5 bases and J gave up 14 bases; unmatched junction bases: 7. The length of the CDR3 is 12 residues. Per the germline V gene, CDR1 is SGHTA and CDR2 is FQGNSA.

This chain uses TRBV7-4 with TRBJ2-7; D might be TRBD2 (6 bases). The CDR3 has 13 amino acids. Trimming cost V 4 bases and J 5 bases, with 12 bases left between them. The germline gives CDR1 SGHVT, CDR2 SQSDAQ. This CDR3 reads CASSCGERDEQYF. DNA of the CDR3: TGTGCCAGCAGCTGCGGGGAGAGGGACGAGCAGTACTTC.

This clonotype was counted at least ten times. CDR3 sequence reads: CASSTPVGRHEQYF. The CDR3 DNA sequence: TGTGCCAGCAGTACCCCGGTTGGTAGACACGAGCAGTACTTC. This sequence joins TRBV27 and TRBJ2-7, with unresolved D. This CDR3 is built from 14 residues. Trimming left V 5 bases short and J 5 bases short, with 16 bases between. Germline V gene lookup returns CDR1 MNHEY and CDR2 SMNVEV (reference sequence).